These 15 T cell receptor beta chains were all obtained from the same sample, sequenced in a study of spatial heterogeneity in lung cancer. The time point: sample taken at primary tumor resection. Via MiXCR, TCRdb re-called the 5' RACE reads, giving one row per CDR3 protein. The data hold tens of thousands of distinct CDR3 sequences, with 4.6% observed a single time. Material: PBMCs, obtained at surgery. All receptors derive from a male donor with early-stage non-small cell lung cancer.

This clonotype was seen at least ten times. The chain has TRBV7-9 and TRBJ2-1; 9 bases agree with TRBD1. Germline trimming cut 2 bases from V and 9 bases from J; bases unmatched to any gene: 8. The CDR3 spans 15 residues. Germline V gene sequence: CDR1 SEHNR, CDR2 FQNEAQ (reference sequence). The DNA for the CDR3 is TGTGCCAGCAGCTTACCAGGACAGGGGTCAGCTGAGCAGTTCTTC. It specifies CASSLPGQGSAEQFF.

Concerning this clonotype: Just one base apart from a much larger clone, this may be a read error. The CDR3 nucleotides are TGCGCCAGCAGGTCCGGGACGTTCACCGGGGAGCTGATTTTT. Translated: CASRSGTFTGELIF. The chain employs TRBV5-1 and TRBJ2-2; D could derive from TRBD1 or TRBD2 (5 bases each). The CDR3 covers 14 residues. CDR1 is SGHRS and CDR2 is YFSETQ in the germline V gene.

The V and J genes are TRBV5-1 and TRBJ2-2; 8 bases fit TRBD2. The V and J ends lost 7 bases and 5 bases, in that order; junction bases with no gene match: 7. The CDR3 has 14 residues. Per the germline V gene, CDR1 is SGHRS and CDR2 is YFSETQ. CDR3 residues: CASRSGSSTGELFF. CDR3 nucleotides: TGCGCCAGCCGGAGCGGGAGCTCGACCGGGGAGCTGTTTTTT.

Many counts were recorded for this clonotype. In DNA form, the CDR3 reads TGTGCCAGCAGTTTAAGGGAACGGCTCACCGGGGAGCTGTTTTTT. Amino acids: CASSLRERLTGELFF. J is TRBJ2-2 and V is TRBV12-3 or TRBV12-4; D unresolved. The V and J ends lost 2 bases and 4 bases respectively, with 11 bases between them. The CDR3 contains 15 residues.

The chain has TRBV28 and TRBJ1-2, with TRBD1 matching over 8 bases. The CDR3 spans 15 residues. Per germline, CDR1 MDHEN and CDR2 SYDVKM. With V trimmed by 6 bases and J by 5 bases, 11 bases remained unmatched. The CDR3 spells CASSSPRQGSYGYTF. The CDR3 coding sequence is TGTGCCAGCAGCTCACCCCGACAGGGGAGTTATGGCTACACCTTC.

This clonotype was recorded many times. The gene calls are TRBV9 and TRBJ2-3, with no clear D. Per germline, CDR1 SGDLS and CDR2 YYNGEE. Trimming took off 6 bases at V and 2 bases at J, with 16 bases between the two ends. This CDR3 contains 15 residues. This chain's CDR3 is CASTTDRFPTDTQYF. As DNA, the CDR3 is TGTGCCAGCACCACAGACCGTTTTCCCACAGATACGCAGTATTTT.

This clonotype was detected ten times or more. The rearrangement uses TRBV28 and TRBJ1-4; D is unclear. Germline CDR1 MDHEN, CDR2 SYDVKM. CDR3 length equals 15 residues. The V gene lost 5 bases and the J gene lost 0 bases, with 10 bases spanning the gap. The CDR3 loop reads CASSPGSTTNEKLFF. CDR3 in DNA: TGTGCCAGCAGTCCCGGGAGCACAACTAATGAAAAACTGTTTTTT. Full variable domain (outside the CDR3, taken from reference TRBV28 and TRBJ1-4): DVKVTQSSRYLVKRTGEKVFLECVQDMDHENMFWYRQDPGLGLRLIYFSYDVKMKEKGDIPEGYSVSREKKERFSLILESASTNQTSMYLCASSPGSTTNEKLFFGSGTQLSVL.

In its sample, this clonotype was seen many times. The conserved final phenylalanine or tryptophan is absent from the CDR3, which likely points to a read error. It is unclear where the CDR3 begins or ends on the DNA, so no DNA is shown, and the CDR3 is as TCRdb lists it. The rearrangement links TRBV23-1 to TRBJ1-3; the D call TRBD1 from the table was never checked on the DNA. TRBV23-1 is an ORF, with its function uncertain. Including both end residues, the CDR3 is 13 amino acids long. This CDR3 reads CASSLRLGKDRQP.

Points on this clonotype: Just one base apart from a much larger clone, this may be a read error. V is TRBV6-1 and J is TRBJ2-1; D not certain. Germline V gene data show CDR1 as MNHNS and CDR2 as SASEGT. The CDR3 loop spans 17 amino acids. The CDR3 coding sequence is TGTGTCAGCAGTGAAGCGTCCCCCCGGGCCTCCTACAATGAGCAGTTCTTC. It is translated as CVSSEASPRASYNEQFF.

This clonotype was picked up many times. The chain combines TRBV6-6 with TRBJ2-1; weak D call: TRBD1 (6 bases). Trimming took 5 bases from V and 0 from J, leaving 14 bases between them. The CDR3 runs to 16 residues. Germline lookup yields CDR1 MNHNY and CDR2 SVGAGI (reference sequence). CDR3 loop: CASSLGGQSSYNEQFF. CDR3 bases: TGTGCCAGCAGTCTTGGTGGACAGAGCTCCTACAATGAGCAGTTCTTC.

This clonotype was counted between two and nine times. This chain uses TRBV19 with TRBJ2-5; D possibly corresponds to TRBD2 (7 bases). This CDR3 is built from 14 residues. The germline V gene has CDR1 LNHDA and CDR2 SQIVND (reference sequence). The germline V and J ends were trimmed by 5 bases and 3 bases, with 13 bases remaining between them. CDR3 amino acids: CASSRRGGKETQYF. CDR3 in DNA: TGTGCCAGTAGTCGAAGGGGGGGAAAAGAGACCCAGTACTTC.

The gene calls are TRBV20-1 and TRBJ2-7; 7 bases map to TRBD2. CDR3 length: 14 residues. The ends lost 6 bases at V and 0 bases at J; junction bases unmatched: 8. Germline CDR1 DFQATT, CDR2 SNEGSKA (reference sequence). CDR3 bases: TGCAGTGCCTCCCTAGCGGCCAGCTCCTACGAGCAGTACTTC. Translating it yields CSASLAASSYEQYF.

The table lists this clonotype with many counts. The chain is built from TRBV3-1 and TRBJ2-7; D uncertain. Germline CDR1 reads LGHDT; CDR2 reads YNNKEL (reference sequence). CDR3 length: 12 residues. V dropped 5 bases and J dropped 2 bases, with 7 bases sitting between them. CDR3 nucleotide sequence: TGTGCCAGCAGCGCCCGGACCTACGAGCAGTACTTC. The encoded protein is CASSARTYEQYF.

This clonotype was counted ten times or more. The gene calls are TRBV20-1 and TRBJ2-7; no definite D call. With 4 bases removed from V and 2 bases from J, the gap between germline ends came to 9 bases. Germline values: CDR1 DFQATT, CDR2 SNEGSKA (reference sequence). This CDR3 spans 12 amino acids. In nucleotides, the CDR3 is TGCAGTGCTATAGGCCTCACCTACGAGCAGTACTTC. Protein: CSAIGLTYEQYF.

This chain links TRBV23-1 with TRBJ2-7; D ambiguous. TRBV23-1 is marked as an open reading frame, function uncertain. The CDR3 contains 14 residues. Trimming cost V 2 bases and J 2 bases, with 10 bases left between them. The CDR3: CASSQIGRAYEQYF. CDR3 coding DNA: TGCGCCAGCAGTCAAATCGGCAGAGCCTACGAGCAGTACTTC.